Following are 12 T cell receptor beta chains from one sample sequenced in a study of blood T cell repertoires in COVID-19. The assay was immunoSEQ multiplex PCR, and TCRdb's table has in-frame clones only and misses some. The data contain about 280,000 clones, approximately 83% of them singletons. The sample was peripheral blood. The receptors were sampled from a human donor in a cohort sampled during active COVID-19.

This clone was detected once. This sequence joins TRBV7-3 and TRBJ2-6; 7 nucleotides agree with TRBD1. In germline, CDR1 is SGHTA, CDR2 FQGTGA. The CDR3 runs 15 residues. The V and J ends lost 5 bases and 4 bases, in that order; junction bases with no gene match: 5. CDR3 in DNA: TGTGCCAGCAGCCGACAGGGCTCCGGGGCCAACGTCCTGACTTTC. Amino acids: CASSRQGSGANVLTF.

The genes are TRBV7-2 and TRBJ2-3; D is unresolved. CDR1 is SGHTA and CDR2 is FQGNSA in the germline V gene. Trimming shortened V by 5 bases and J by 2 bases, and 11 bases separated the two germline ends. The CDR3 totals 14 residues. DNA of the CDR3: TGTGCCAGCAGCAGTAGACTCCTCACAGATACGCAGTATTTT. Its protein is CASSSRLLTDTQYF.

This clone appeared once. The rearrangement links TRBV19 to TRBJ2-7, with 7 nucleotides matching TRBD2. Germline V gene sequence: CDR1 LNHDA, CDR2 SQIVND (reference sequence). V shed 8 bases and J 2 bases; nucleotides not matched to a gene: 9. CDR3 length: 14 amino acids. The CDR3 loop is CASGRASGTYEQYF. For the CDR3, the DNA is TGTGCCAGTGGGAGGGCTAGCGGTACCTACGAGCAGTACTTC. Variable domain in full (rest from reference TRBV19 and TRBJ2-7): DGGITQSPKYLFRKEGQNVTLSCEQNLNHDAMYWYRQDPGQGLRLIYYSQIVNDFQKGDIAEGYSVSREKKESFPLTVTSAQKNPTAFYLCASGRASGTYEQYFGPGTRLTVT.

This chain connects TRBV3-1 (or the pseudogene TRBV3-2) to TRBJ2-1; D perhaps matches TRBD2 (5 bases). The CDR3 is 14 residues long. V lost 1 base and J lost 10, with 14 bases in between. Germline lookup yields CDR1 LGHDT and CDR2 YNNKEL (reference sequence). DNA for the CDR3: TGTGCCAGCAGCCAAGTCCCGGCTAGCTACGAGCAGTTCTTC. Protein: CASSQVPASYEQFF.

This rearrangement joins TRBV3-1 (or the pseudogene TRBV3-2) to TRBJ1-3; a weak D match, TRBD1 (5 bases). Germline V gene data show CDR1 as LGHDT and CDR2 as YNNKEL (reference sequence). Trimming cost V 3 bases and J 7 bases, with 16 bases left between them. CDR3 length equals 15 residues. The CDR3 nucleotides are TGTGCCAGCAGCCACGGGGGGGAGGGGCATAACACCATATATTTT. It codes for CASSHGGEGHNTIYF.

The chain joins TRBV15 to TRBJ2-5; D perhaps matches TRBD1 (6 bases). V was pared by 1 base and J by 2 bases, with 11 bases between. Germline V gene lookup returns CDR1 LNHNV and CDR2 YYDKDF (reference sequence). The CDR3 contains 15 residues. The CDR3 DNA follows: TGTGCCACCAGCAGAGCGGGACAAGCGCAAGAGACCCAGTACTTC. It translates to CATSRAGQAQETQYF.

The DNA of the CDR3 is TGTGCCAGCAGAGTGGCGGGAGTGTACAATGAGCAGTTCTTC. Protein sequence: CASRVAGVYNEQFF. V usage is TRBV6-5 and J usage is TRBJ2-1; 7 bases fit TRBD2. V lost 6 bases, J lost 4 bases, and 6 bases stayed unmatched. There are 14 residues in the CDR3. The germline gives CDR1 MNHEY, CDR2 SVGAGI.

CDR3 sequence: CASSLGDSVTDTQYF. The DNA of the CDR3 is TGTGCCAGCAGCTTAGGGGACAGTGTCACAGATACGCAGTATTTT. V usage is TRBV11-3 and J usage is TRBJ2-3; 7 nucleotides agree with TRBD1. The J segment lost 2 bases and the V segment lost 1 base, leaving 3 bases of the junction unmatched. The CDR3 has 15 residues. CDR1 and CDR2 (germline): SGHNT, YENEEA.

V gene TRBV9 combines with J gene TRBJ2-1; TRBD2 matches 10 bases. V gave up 0 bases and J gave up 8 bases; unmatched junction bases: 8. The CDR3 has 16 amino acids. Germline CDR1 SGDLS, CDR2 YYNGEE. The CDR3: CASSVGLAGYPHEQFF. The CDR3 coding sequence is TGTGCCAGCAGCGTAGGACTAGCGGGCTACCCCCATGAGCAGTTCTTC.

The gene calls are TRBV7-3 and TRBJ1-2; 10 bases are a match to TRBD1. The CDR3 has 13 amino acids. The germline gives CDR1 SGHTA, CDR2 FQGTGA. Losses at the gene ends were 5 bases for V and 5 bases for J; bases not matched to a gene: 2. This CDR3 reads CASSRTGGYGYTF. CDR3 coding DNA: TGTGCCAGCAGCCGGACAGGGGGGTATGGCTACACCTTC. Using reference TRBV7-3 and TRBJ1-2 for the parts outside the CDR3, the full variable domain is GAGVSQTPSNKVTEKGKYVELRCDPISGHTALYWYRQSLGQGPEFLIYFQGTGAADDSGLPNDRFFAVRPEGSVSTLKIQRTERGDSAVYLCASSRTGGYGYTFGSGTRLTVV.

The V and J genes are TRBV29-1 and TRBJ2-7, with 14 positions matching TRBD2. Germline CDR1 and CDR2: SQVTM and ANQGSEA. The CDR3 totals 14 residues. The trim removed 5 bases at V and 3 bases at J, leaving 3 bases unmatched. CDR3 nucleotide sequence: TGCAGCGTTTCCGGGACTAGCGGGAGCTACGAGCAGTACTTC. Residues: CSVSGTSGSYEQYF.

The chain is built from TRBV6-1 and TRBJ2-3; 7 positions match TRBD1. V lost 3 bases to trimming and J lost 5 bases; unmatched junction nucleotides: 8. Germline assignment: CDR1 MNHNS and CDR2 SASEGT. The CDR3 is made up of 15 amino acids. CDR3 sequence: CASSDQTGFIDTQYF. In nucleotides, the CDR3 is TGTGCCAGCAGTGATCAGACAGGGTTCATAGATACGCAGTATTTT.